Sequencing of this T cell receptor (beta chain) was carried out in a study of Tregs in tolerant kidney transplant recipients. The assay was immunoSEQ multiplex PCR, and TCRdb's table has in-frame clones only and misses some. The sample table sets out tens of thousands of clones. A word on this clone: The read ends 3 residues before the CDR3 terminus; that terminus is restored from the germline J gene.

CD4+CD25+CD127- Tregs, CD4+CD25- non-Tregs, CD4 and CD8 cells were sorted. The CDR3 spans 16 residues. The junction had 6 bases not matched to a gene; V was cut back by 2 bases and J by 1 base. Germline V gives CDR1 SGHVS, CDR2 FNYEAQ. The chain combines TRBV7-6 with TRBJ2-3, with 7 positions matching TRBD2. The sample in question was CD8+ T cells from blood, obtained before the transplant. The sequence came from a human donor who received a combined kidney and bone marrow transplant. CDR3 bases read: TGTGCCAGCAGCTTATTAGTGGGAGGGGGCACAGATACG. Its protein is CASSLLVGGGTDT. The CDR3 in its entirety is CASSLLVGGGTDTQYF.